One sample yielded the 16 T cell receptor beta chains listed below, sequenced in a study of human T cells and chemical hapten exposure. The time point: patch test 1, 2 weeks after DPC sensitization. Treatment in this sample: therapeutic diphenylcyclopropenone sensitization with weekly scalp DPC. Via MiXCR, TCRdb re-called the RACE reads, giving one row per CDR3 protein. The sample has 300,000 to 400,000 distinct CDR3 sequences, approximately 6.3% seen once. The source material was whole blood, sampled in connection with sensitization to the hapten diphenylcyclopropenone (DPC). These receptors all stem from a woman under 30 with alopecia areata. Some clones in this sample may be carry-over from other donors' samples.

The chain uses TRBV20-1 and TRBJ2-3; TRBD2 agrees at 9 bases. Unmatched junction bases numbered 12, after V lost 5 bases and J lost 6 bases. Germline V gene lookup returns CDR1 DFQATT and CDR2 SNEGSKA (reference sequence). The CDR3 spans 15 residues. In nucleotides, the CDR3 is TGCAGTGCTCCGGGACTAGCCGGCATCACGGATACGCAGTATTTT. It is translated as CSAPGLAGITDTQYF.

This chain joins TRBV6-5 and TRBJ1-4, with D hard to call. Germline CDR1 and CDR2: MNHEY and SVGAGI. V was shortened by 5 bases and J by 4 bases, with 11 bases between the two germline ends. The CDR3 covers 14 residues. CDR3 region: CASSRRTDNEKLFF. The CDR3 DNA is TGTGCCAGCAGTCGTCGGACCGATAATGAAAAACTGTTTTTT.

This clonotype was counted many times. V and J are TRBV5-1 and TRBJ2-5; the D gene is possibly TRBD1 (6 bases). V lost 4 bases, J lost 3 bases, and 16 bases lay in between. The CDR3 covers 15 residues. CDR1 and CDR2 (germline): SGHRS, YFSETQ. The chain's CDR3 is CASSPVTGPEETQYF. CDR3 in DNA: TGCGCCAGCAGCCCAGTCACAGGGCCAGAAGAGACCCAGTACTTC.

This clonotype was found a few times. The V gene is TRBV7-6, the J gene TRBJ1-6; a weak D match, TRBD1 (6 bases). Germline CDR1 SGHVS, CDR2 FNYEAQ. The CDR3 is 15 residues long. The V end was cut by 5 bases, the J end by 9 bases, with 17 bases between. CDR3 DNA sequence: TGTGCCAGCAGCCCAATACAGGGCTTTGGTTCACCCCTCCACTTT. This encodes CASSPIQGFGSPLHF.

This clonotype was observed a handful of times. This sequence joins TRBV6-2 or TRBV6-3 and TRBJ1-5, with 7 bases lining up with TRBD1. From germline, CDR1 is MNHEY and CDR2 SVGEGT. V shed 5 bases, J shed 7 bases, and the junction held 14 bases outside the gene matches. The CDR3 is 16 residues long. CDR3 loop: CASSDYVGGRYQPQHF. The CDR3 bases are TGTGCCAGCAGTGACTACGTAGGGGGCCGGTACCAGCCCCAGCATTTT.

The CDR3: CASSFRVRNEQYF. The DNA of the CDR3 is TGTGCCAGCAGTTTTCGGGTCCGGAACGAGCAGTACTTC. The chain recombines TRBV28 with TRBJ2-7; D is uncertain. Germline loops: CDR1 MDHEN, CDR2 SYDVKM. This CDR3 comprises 13 residues. The V end lost 3 bases, the J end lost 5 bases, and 11 bases lay between the germline ends.

This clonotype appeared many times. V gene TRBV18 combines with J gene TRBJ2-1; 9 nucleotides align to TRBD1. Losses at the gene ends were 6 bases for V and 8 bases for J; bases not matched to a gene: 2. The CDR3 has 12 amino acids. CDR1 and CDR2 from the germline V gene are KGHSH and LQKENI. The DNA of the CDR3 is TGTGCCAGCTCCCGGACAGGGGATGAGCAGTTCTTC. Translation: CASSRTGDEQFF.

This clonotype was counted only a few times. This chain joins TRBV2 and TRBJ2-1, with D perhaps matching TRBD2 (6 bases). V was pared by 1 base and J by 0 bases, with 7 bases between. The length of the CDR3 is 15 residues. Germline V gene data show CDR1 as SNHLY and CDR2 as FYNNEI. CDR3 nucleotide sequence: TGTGCCAGCAGTGAAGGGACTACCTCCTACAATGAGCAGTTCTTC. Translating it yields CASSEGTTSYNEQFF.

The V call is TRBV5-6, the J call TRBJ2-2; D not resolved. V lost 2 bases and J lost 6, with 11 bases in between. CDR1 and CDR2 (germline): SGHDT, YYEEEE. The CDR3 consists of 14 residues. The CDR3 here is CASSFWSAAGELFF. The CDR3 nucleotides are TGTGCCAGCAGCTTTTGGTCCGCGGCCGGGGAGCTGTTTTTT.

This clonotype was found many times. The V and J genes are TRBV6-2 or TRBV6-3 and TRBJ1-1; 7 positions agree with TRBD1. Germline loops: CDR1 MNHEY, CDR2 SVGEGT. Unmatched junction bases numbered 10, after V lost 7 bases and J lost 2 bases. The CDR3 totals 15 residues. CDR3 in amino acids: CASTRNRGRNTEAFF. The CDR3 DNA reads as TGTGCCAGCACACGGAACAGGGGTCGTAACACTGAAGCTTTCTTT.

The rearrangement uses TRBV3-1 and TRBJ2-3; 8 nucleotides match TRBD2. The CDR3 is 15 residues long. V gave up 0 bases and J gave up 4 bases; unmatched junction bases: 3. Germline CDR1 reads LGHDT; CDR2 reads YNNKEL (reference sequence). CDR3 nucleotide sequence: TGTGCCAGCAGCCAAGATCCGGGGGGGCCAGATACGCAGTATTTT. Its protein is CASSQDPGGPDTQYF.

The J gene is TRBJ2-1, the V gene TRBV7-2, with D possibly matching TRBD1 (5 bases). Trimming removed 0 bases from V and 9 bases from J, with 12 bases in between. Germline V gene data show CDR1 as SGHTA and CDR2 as FQGNSA. This CDR3 contains 14 residues. The CDR3 coding sequence is TGTGCCAGCAGCTTAGCCTGGACATCCCGTGAGCAGTTCTTC. Amino acids: CASSLAWTSREQFF.

This clonotype was counted at least ten times. This chain joins TRBV7-2 and TRBJ2-7; a weak D match, TRBD2 (6 bases). This CDR3 is built from 17 residues. Germline V gene sequence: CDR1 SGHTA, CDR2 FQGNSA. V was pared by 1 base and J by 5 bases, with 21 bases between. The CDR3 region has the DNA TGTGCCAGCAGCTTAGAATCTTGGGCAGGGCGGGAAGACGAGCAGTACTTC. Encoded protein: CASSLESWAGREDEQYF.

The chain joins TRBV2 to TRBJ2-1; either TRBD1 or TRBD2 may supply D (6 bases each). V lost 6 bases to trimming and J lost 0 bases, with 18 bases between them. Germline loops: CDR1 SNHLY, CDR2 FYNNEI. This CDR3 is 17 amino acids long. The CDR3 here is CASRGRGVGGSYNEQFF. CDR3 in DNA: TGTGCCAGCAGGGGAAGGGGGGTCGGAGGCTCCTACAATGAGCAGTTCTTC.

This clonotype was counted many times. The gene calls are TRBV6-5 and TRBJ2-7; 8 bases map to TRBD1. The CDR3 loop spans 13 amino acids. The germline CDR1 and CDR2 sequences are MNHEY and SVGAGI. V shed 4 bases and J 7 bases; nucleotides not matched to a gene: 6. CDR3 amino acids: CASSFQQGGEQYF. The CDR3, as DNA: TGTGCCAGCAGTTTTCAACAGGGGGGTGAGCAGTACTTC.

This chain links TRBV6-6 with TRBJ2-7, with D perhaps matching TRBD1 or TRBD2 (5 bases each). CDR1 MNHNY and CDR2 SVGAGI come from the germline V gene (reference sequence). Deletions cut 0 bases from V and 7 bases from J, with 10 bases between. The CDR3 extends over 13 amino acids. CDR3 in amino acids: CASSYSGGEEQYF. The DNA for the CDR3 is TGTGCCAGCAGTTACTCTGGGGGTGAGGAGCAGTACTTC.